This T cell receptor (beta chain) originates from a study of cytomegalovirus exposure and HLA in healthy donors. Points from the study as a whole: It was approximately 150 TCR beta chains that were listed as cytomegalovirus-associated.

PCR amplification relied on 60 Vbeta primers (plus 13 Jbeta primers). TCRdb's copy holds only in-frame clones and misses some; the assay was immunoSEQ multiplex PCR. The table records some 270,000 clones, 80% of them present only once. Healthy people donating bone marrow made up the donors. This clone was recorded a few times. What it binds is not known. Germline loops: CDR1 SEHNR, CDR2 FQNEAQ (reference sequence). The CDR3 has 11 amino acids. The germline V and J ends were trimmed by 5 bases and 5 bases, with 6 bases remaining between them. The sequence derives from a girl aged 2-10 years in good health and CMV-seronegative. The chain recombines TRBV7-9 with TRBJ1-2; TRBD1 is a possible D gene (5 bases). Sequenced input: PBMCs. This CDR3 reads CASSRGYGYTF. The CDR3 DNA reads TGTGCCAGCAGCCGGGGGTATGGCTACACCTTC.